This TCR beta chain appears in the sequencing data of a study of cytomegalovirus exposure and HLA in healthy donors. A multiplex PCR was run with 60 Vbeta primers and 13 Jbeta primers. The protocol was immunoSEQ multiplex PCR, while the TCRdb copy is restricted to in-frame clones and leaves out a portion. The table lists around 160,000 clones, roughly 80% of them singletons. As for this clone: What it recognizes is unknown.

Study-wide results and caveats: Segments of the TCR beta V type were, in most cases, productive about 87% or about 30% of the time in an earlier analysis. The authors enumerated over 150 TCR beta chains as linked to cytomegalovirus. Relative to the approximately 670-donor mean, N-insertions were reportedly fewer in an Asian-associated ancestry cluster in a later analysis.

Germline CDR1 and CDR2: WNHNN and SYGVQD (reference sequence). The CDR3 has 14 residues. Trimming shortened V by 6 bases and J by 2 bases, and 14 bases separated the two germline ends. The sequenced sample was PBMCs. This chain connects TRBV10-1 to TRBJ2-7; D is perhaps TRBD2 (5 bases). The sequence was collected from a male donor in good health and CMV-seropositive. As DNA, the CDR3 is TGCGCCAGCAGCCCCCCGGGGAAGCCCTACGAGCAGTACTTC. Translating it yields CASSPPGKPYEQYF.